The clone carrying this T cell receptor (beta chain) was recorded many times. RNA transcripts gave rise to amplified TCR beta CDR3 regions. HTBI primers were the set used in a first-round RT-PCR of the TCR CDR3. Via MiXCR, TCRdb re-called the multiplex PCR reads, giving one row per CDR3 protein. The table lists 300,000 to 350,000 distinct CDR3 sequences, roughly 18% of them singletons. The record originates from a study of T cells in Graves' hyperthyroidism and ophthalmopathy. Germline-derived CDR1 and CDR2 are MNHNS and SASEGT. The CDR3 has 15 residues. Trimming removed 0 bases from V and 1 base from J, with 4 bases in between. Each diagnosis drew on symptoms, thyroxine, TRAb, thyroid ultrasound and orbital computed tomography findings.

Sequencing used blood. The receptor comes from a woman aged 45-60 years with Graves' hyperthyroidism. The genes are TRBV6-1 and TRBJ2-6; D ambiguous. The CDR3, as DNA: TGTGCCAGCAGTGAAGCAGAGTCTGGGGCCAACGTCCTGACTTTC. It yields the protein CASSEAESGANVLTF.